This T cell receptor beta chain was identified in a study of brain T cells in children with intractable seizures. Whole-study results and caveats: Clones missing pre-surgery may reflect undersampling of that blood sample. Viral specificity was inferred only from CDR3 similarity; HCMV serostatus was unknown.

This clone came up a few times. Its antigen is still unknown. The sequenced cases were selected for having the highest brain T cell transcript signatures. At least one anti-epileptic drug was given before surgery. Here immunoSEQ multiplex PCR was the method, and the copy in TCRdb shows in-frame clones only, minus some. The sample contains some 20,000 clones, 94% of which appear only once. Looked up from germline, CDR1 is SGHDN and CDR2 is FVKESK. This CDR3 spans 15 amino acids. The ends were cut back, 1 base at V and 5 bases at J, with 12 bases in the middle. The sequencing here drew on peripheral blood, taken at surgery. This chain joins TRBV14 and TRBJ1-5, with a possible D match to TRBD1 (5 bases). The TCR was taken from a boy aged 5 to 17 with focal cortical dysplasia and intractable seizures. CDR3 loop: CASSQAAGRDQPQHF. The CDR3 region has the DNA TGTGCCAGCAGCCAAGCCGCAGGGCGCGATCAGCCCCAGCATTTT.